This TCR beta chain derives from a study of blood T cell repertoires in COVID-19 (dated by TCRdb to 2020 to 2022). Turning to the overall study: The collaborator samples originated in the United States, Italy and Spain and spanned the acute and convalescent phases of COVID-19. The prospective study material was composed of cDNA or gDNA derived from T cells, B-cell-depleted T cells, or PBMCs. Sample metadata almost always included a de-identified subject ID, COVID-19 status, age in years and sex. Deeply sampled blood TCRbeta repertoires from subjects exposed to, actively infected with, or recovered from COVID-19 were included in the dataset. Where available, HLA class I and class II types were obtained from metadata supplied by the sample provider rather than from assay-based typing. Samples came from the ongoing ImmuneRACE study (first 160 participants) plus 1,254 subjects from 6 global collaborators. The repertoires were released in a freely available public database intended as a resource for research on the immune response to SARS-CoV-2. The paper as a whole reports these results and caveats: How much clinical and demographic metadata was included differed by source and by participant, and the metadata was provided uncurated.

A note on this clone: The antigen it recognizes is unknown. The record has no base qualities; no much larger clone is one base away.

Each collaborating institution followed its own protocols to collect whole blood in K2EDTA tubes. For TCRbeta analysis, collaborators shipped samples as frozen whole blood, isolated PBMCs, or DNA extracted from either of those sample types. The CDR3 measures 15 amino acids from cysteine to phenylalanine. Just CDR3 DNA is preserved here, 45 bases in frame from base 1. V is cut back by 5 bases and J by 8 bases, with 11 bases in the junction unmatched. CDR1 and CDR2 were assigned from the germline V gene as MDHEN and SYDVKM. TCRbeta CDR3 regions were amplified from genomic DNA using the immunoSEQ Assay, a bias-controlled multiplex PCR. On the study's bioinformatics: The number of nucleated cells in each sample was estimated from the amplification of reference gene primers within the assay. To quantify the absolute abundance of each unique TCRbeta CDR3 rearrangement, sequence reads were collapsed and filtered. For each sample, productive Simpson clonality was calculated as the square root of Simpson's diversity index over productive rearrangements. Sourced from immuneACCESS, this table was stored by TCRdb with only in-frame sequences that have V and J called. A share of the clones is absent; for the studies checked, an unresolved V gene accounts for under half, and the remainder has no known explanation. Clone size and the V and J calls come from that table; the DNA yielded D and trimming. The sample table lists 68,000 or so clones, under 85% of them with a count of one. Clones ranked in the top ten supply 9.8% of the sample.

Material: peripheral blood. This sequence was found in a woman aged 50 to 65 with acute or convalescent COVID-19. This sequence uses TRBV28 and TRBJ1-4, and 7 bases in between align with TRBD1. The nucleotide sequence is TGTGCCAGCAGTATTACTACAGGGGTCGGAGAAAAACTGTTTTTT. This codes for CASSITTGVGEKLFF.